This T cell receptor beta chain stems from a study of T-cell memory formation after mild COVID-19. Overall study: TCR clusters showed largely donor specificity.

Points on this clonotype: Antigen: not known.

Study-wide results and limits: The finding that pre-infection memory included some responding clones suggested that cross-reactive memory joined.

The CDR3 length is 14 residues. Trimming stripped 5 bases from V and 4 bases from J, with 13 bases between. Germline CDR1 is SGHTA and CDR2 is FQGNSA. MiXCR, applied by TCRdb to the 5' RACE reads, yields one record per CDR3 protein. The sample consists of under 600,000 distinct CDR3 sequences, less than 25% of them appearing once. The sample taken for sequencing was PBMCs or a T cell subset sorted from them (not recorded which). This clonotype was obtained from an adult woman who had mild COVID-19 (a few samples of this study predate the infection). Cell type and time point are not known. The chain couples TRBV7-2 to TRBJ2-3; D possibly corresponds to TRBD1 (7 bases). The CDR3 DNA reads TGTGCCAGCAGCCGCGGGACAGCTTCAGATACGCAGTATTTT. Amino acid sequence: CASSRGTASDTQYF.